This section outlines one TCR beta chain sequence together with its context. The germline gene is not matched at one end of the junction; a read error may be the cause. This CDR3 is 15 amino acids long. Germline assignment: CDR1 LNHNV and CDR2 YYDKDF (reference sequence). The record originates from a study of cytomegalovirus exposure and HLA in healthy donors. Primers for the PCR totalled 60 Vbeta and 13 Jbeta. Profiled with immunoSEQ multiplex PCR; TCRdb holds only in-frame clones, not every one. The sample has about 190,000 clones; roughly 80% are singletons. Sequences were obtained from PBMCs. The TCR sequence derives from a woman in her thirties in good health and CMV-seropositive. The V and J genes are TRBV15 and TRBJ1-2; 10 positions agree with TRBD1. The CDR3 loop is CATRREGQGNYGYTF. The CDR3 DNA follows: TGTGCCACCCGCAGAGAGGGACAGGGGAACTATGGCTACACCTTC.